The 22 T cell receptor beta chains reported below all come from one sample, sequenced in a study of type 1 and type 2 diabetes patients (dated by TCRdb to 2015 to 2016). The sample was run on an Illumina MiSeq. For TCRbeta CDR3 amplification, the template was genomic DNA taken from the sorted T cell subsets. The TCRbeta CDR3 region was amplified by multiplex PCR with 30 forward and 13 reverse primers. The raw public reads went through TCRdb reprocessing: fastp at Q25, MiXCR clone calling, in-frame beta chains kept. All rows with the same CDR3 protein become a single entry with the most common DNA and genes. The sample profile shows about 250,000 distinct CDR3 sequences; around 47% of them were found once. Approximately 13% of the sample goes to the ten largest clones. The sequenced material came from peripheral blood mononuclear cells (PBMCs). These TCRs come from a man in his late teens or twenties with type 2 diabetes.

The gene calls are TRBV12-3 or TRBV12-4 and TRBJ1-4, with TRBD1 matching over 8 bases. Losses at the gene ends were 3 bases for V and 4 bases for J; bases not matched to a gene: 4. The CDR3 loop spans 15 amino acids. The CDR3 here is CASSFQDRVNEKLFF. The CDR3 DNA reads as TGTGCCAGCAGTTTCCAGGACAGGGTTAATGAAAAACTGTTTTTT.

In its sample, this clonotype was seen a few times. The CDR3 sequence is CASSIPGAYEQYF. In nucleotides, the CDR3 is TGTGCCAGTAGTATACCGGGGGCCTACGAGCAGTACTTC. The rearrangement uses TRBV19 and TRBJ2-7; possibly TRBD2 for D (6 bases). Between the trimmed V and J ends, which lost 2 bases and 2 bases, there was a span of 7 bases. The CDR3 runs to 13 residues. Germline CDR1 is LNHDA and CDR2 is SQIVND (reference sequence).

This rearrangement joins TRBV7-2 to TRBJ2-3; possibly TRBD1 for D (5 bases). CDR1 SGHTA and CDR2 FQGNSA come from the germline V gene. The CDR3 is 14 amino acids. The V and J ends lost 4 bases and 3 bases respectively, with 11 bases between them. The CDR3 DNA sequence: TGTGCCAGCAGCTCCCGACAGCTTACAGATACGCAGTATTTT. It specifies CASSSRQLTDTQYF.

The rearrangement joins TRBV5-8 to TRBJ2-3; D gene uncertain. Germline V gene lookup returns CDR1 SGHTS and CDR2 YDEGEE. Trimming shortened V by 3 bases and J by 1 base, and 18 bases separated the two germline ends. The CDR3 is 17 residues long. The CDR3 is CASSSQAGRVGTDTQYF. CDR3 in DNA: TGTGCCAGCAGCTCCCAAGCCGGACGGGTGGGCACAGATACGCAGTATTTT.

This clonotype was found a few times. This rearrangement joins TRBV12-5 to TRBJ2-3, with 8 nucleotides matching TRBD1. V gave up 6 bases and J gave up 5 bases; unmatched junction bases: 7. The CDR3 extends over 14 amino acids. CDR1 and CDR2 from the germline V gene are LGHNT and FRNRAP. This chain's CDR3 is CASGLGTGQDTQYF. CDR3 nucleotides: TGTGCTAGTGGCCTAGGGACAGGTCAAGATACGCAGTATTTT.

This clonotype was detected a few times. The gene calls are TRBV10-3 and TRBJ2-1; D is ambiguous. Trimming took 1 base from V and 8 from J, leaving 9 bases between them. Looked up from germline, CDR1 is ENHRY and CDR2 is SYGVKD. The CDR3 is 13 amino acids. This CDR3 reads CAISELTGDEQFF. Here the CDR3 DNA reads TGTGCCATCAGTGAGTTAACTGGGGATGAGCAGTTCTTC.

J is TRBJ1-2 and V is TRBV27, with D perhaps TRBD1 (5 bases). V lost 6 bases, J lost 1 base, and 9 bases lay in between. This CDR3 contains 13 residues. Germline lookup yields CDR1 MNHEY and CDR2 SMNVEV (reference sequence). Written as DNA, the CDR3 is TGTGCCAGCAGGCCCCAGGGTAACTATGGCTACACCTTC. Protein sequence: CASRPQGNYGYTF.

This sequence joins TRBV6-2 or TRBV6-3 and TRBJ2-2, with TRBD2 identical over 12 bases. Germline V gene sequence: CDR1 MNHEY, CDR2 SVGEGT. CDR3 length: 18 residues. V shed 5 bases, J shed 5 bases, and the junction held 12 bases outside the gene matches. The CDR3 region has the DNA TGTGCCAGCAGTACACGGACTAGCGGGGATTTCTGGACCGGGGAGCTGTTTTTT. This encodes CASSTRTSGDFWTGELFF.

In its sample, this clonotype was seen many times. The CDR3 DNA reads as TGTGCCAGCGGCGGTTCGCAGTACTTC. Translating gives CASGGSQYF. J is TRBJ2-7 and V is TRBV2; no reliable D call. V was trimmed by 8 bases and J by 9 bases, leaving 8 bases between them. The CDR3 covers 9 residues. CDR1 and CDR2 from the germline V gene are SNHLY and FYNNEI.

The chain employs TRBV27 and TRBJ1-6; a possible D gene is TRBD1 (5 bases). The CDR3 spans 15 residues. V was cut by 11 bases and J by 5 bases, with 19 bases left in between. Per the germline V gene, CDR1 is MNHEY and CDR2 is SMNVEV (reference sequence). The CDR3 nucleotides read TGTGCCTCACGTGACGGGACGGCGAATAATTCACCCCTCCACTTT. It codes for CASRDGTANNSPLHF.

V is TRBV28 and J is TRBJ1-1; perhaps TRBD1 as D (5 bases). Per the germline V gene, CDR1 is MDHEN and CDR2 is SYDVKM. The CDR3 spans 17 residues. V was cut by 4 bases and J by 0 bases, with 18 bases left in between. CDR3 residues: CASSSLGGRNMNTEAFF. The CDR3 DNA reads as TGTGCCAGCAGTTCCCTCGGGGGGAGGAACATGAACACTGAAGCTTTCTTT.

On this clonotype: A much more abundant neighbour one base away suggests this may be a read error. J is TRBJ2-5 and V is TRBV7-2; 12 positions match TRBD2. CDR1 is SGHTA, CDR2 FQGNSA, per germline. Trimming cost V 9 bases and J 4 bases; bases outside gene matches: 9. The CDR3 totals 15 residues. The CDR3 bases are TGTGCCAGTGGAGGACTAGCGGGGAACCGAGAGACCCAGTACTTC. Translated, it gives CASGGLAGNRETQYF.

This sequence joins TRBV20-1 and TRBJ2-7; 8 bases are a match to TRBD1. The CDR3 has 13 residues. Germline V gene lookup returns CDR1 DFQATT and CDR2 SNEGSKA (reference sequence). DNA of the CDR3: TGCAGCAGGGAGGACAGGGCGAGGAACGAGCAGTACTTC. Translation gives CSREDRARNEQYF.

The CDR3 region has the DNA TGTGCCAGCAGTTACGGCGGGGGGGAAGAGACCCAGTACTTC. Translating it yields CASSYGGGEETQYF. The gene calls are TRBV6-5 and TRBJ2-5; 9 nucleotides align to TRBD2. This CDR3 region has 14 residues. CDR1 is MNHEY and CDR2 is SVGAGI in the germline V gene. V shed 2 bases, J shed 3 bases, and the junction held 1 base outside the gene matches.

Many counts were recorded for this clonotype. V usage is TRBV2 and J usage is TRBJ2-7; D is unclear. The germline CDR1 and CDR2 sequences are SNHLY and FYNNEI. Trimming cost V 0 bases and J 3 bases, with 6 bases left between them. The CDR3 has 13 residues. The CDR3 DNA sequence: TGTGCCAGCAGTGAAGCGGACCTCTACGAGCAGTACTTC. It is translated as CASSEADLYEQYF.

This clonotype appeared a single time. The chain is built from TRBV12-3 or TRBV12-4 and TRBJ1-6; D may be TRBD1 (5 bases). This CDR3 spans 17 amino acids. V lost 3 bases and J lost 7, with 19 bases in between. This CDR3 is CASSLALGGLQNSPLHF. Written as DNA, the CDR3 is TGTGCCAGCAGTTTGGCGCTGGGGGGACTCCAAAATTCACCCCTCCACTTT.

The chain uses TRBV27 and TRBJ1-6, with D hard to call. Trimming left V 2 bases short and J 7 bases short, with 15 bases between. Germline CDR1 MNHEY, CDR2 SMNVEV (reference sequence). There are 16 residues in the CDR3. The chain's CDR3 is CASSLKLSAANSPLHF. CDR3 nucleotides: TGTGCCAGCAGTTTAAAGCTGTCGGCGGCCAATTCACCCCTCCACTTT.

V is TRBV19 and J is TRBJ1-2, with 7 bases fitting TRBD1. V shed 6 bases, J shed 4 bases, and the junction held 11 bases outside the gene matches. The CDR3 is 15 residues long. The germline V gene has CDR1 LNHDA and CDR2 SQIVND (reference sequence). The CDR3 DNA sequence: TGTGCCAGTAGCCCGGGACAGACGAACCGCTATGGCTACACCTTC. Its translation is CASSPGQTNRYGYTF. Full variable domain (rest looked up from reference TRBV19 and TRBJ1-2): DGGITQSPKYLFRKEGQNVTLSCEQNLNHDAMYWYRQDPGQGLRLIYYSQIVNDFQKGDIAEGYSVSREKKESFPLTVTSAQKNPTAFYLCASSPGQTNRYGYTFGSGTRLTVV.

Here the CDR3 reads CASSLGLAGTQETQYF. CDR3 bases: TGTGCCAGCAGCTTAGGACTAGCGGGGACCCAAGAGACCCAGTACTTC. The chain joins TRBV7-3 to TRBJ2-5; 12 nucleotides line up with TRBD2. From germline, CDR1 is SGHTA and CDR2 FQGTGA. The CDR3 runs 16 residues. V was pared by 2 bases and J by 1 base, with 2 bases of the junction left unmatched.

The chain carries TRBV7-2 and TRBJ1-5; no clear D gene. The length of the CDR3 is 15 residues. Looked up from germline, CDR1 is SGHTA and CDR2 is FQGNSA. Trimming shortened V by 2 bases and J by 0 bases, and 8 bases separated the two germline ends. The CDR3 DNA sequence: TGTGCCAGCAGCTTACGGGTAGATAGCAATCAGCCCCAGCATTTT. Its protein product is CASSLRVDSNQPQHF.

This chain connects TRBV10-1 to TRBJ2-2; possibly TRBD2 for D (6 bases). In germline, CDR1 is WNHNN, CDR2 SYGVQD (reference sequence). Trimming removed 5 bases at V and 4 bases at J, with 14 bases between. The CDR3 loop spans 15 amino acids. CDR3 sequence (DNA): TGCGCCAGCAGTAAAGGAGGGGAGAGCACCGGGGAGCTGTTTTTT. Its protein is CASSKGGESTGELFF.

This clonotype was recorded a few times. The rearrangement links TRBV10-3 to TRBJ1-2; D is possibly TRBD1 (6 bases). V gave up 11 bases and J gave up 8 bases, with 24 bases separating them. In germline, CDR1 is ENHRY, CDR2 SYGVKD. The CDR3 spans 14 residues. The CDR3 protein is CASKEGDGEGGYTF. The CDR3 bases are TGTGCCTCGAAAGAGGGGGACGGGGAGGGAGGCTACACCTTC.